A selection of T cell receptor beta chains follows, all from one sample in a study of blood T cell repertoires in COVID-19. Assay used: immunoSEQ multiplex PCR; TCRdb lists only in-frame clones, some missing. The repertoire has about 170,000 clones, around nine tenths of them found once; the top ten carry 3% to 4.5%. Sequencing was carried out using peripheral blood. Source of these receptors: a man aged 18 to 30 with active or convalescent COVID-19. CDR3s include the opening cysteine and the closing phenylalanine or tryptophan. Each record gives: V gene, J gene, clone size, D gene, CDR3 protein, CDR3 DNA. The D gene is left open where the match is weak. Size values are once, few and many counts, or a class for expanded clones, and some rows have none.

TRBV7-8	TRBJ2-7	-	-	CASSITDSRYEQYF	TGTGCCAGCAGCATAACGGACTCTCGCTACGAGCAGTACTTC
TRBV27	TRBJ1-2	-	TRBD1	CASRLAAGGLSYGYTF	TGTGCCAGCAGACTCGCAGCAGGGGGCCTTTCCTATGGCTACACCTTC
TRBV4-1	TRBJ1-1	once	-	CASSQVEGRGNTEAFF	TGCGCCAGCAGCCAAGTCGAAGGCAGGGGAAACACTGAAGCTTTCTTT
TRBV7-6	TRBJ1-1	once	-	CASSLGAKRNTEAFF	TGTGCCAGCAGCTTAGGGGCAAAAAGGAACACTGAAGCTTTCTTT
TRBV5-1	TRBJ1-2	few	-	CASSWTVNYGYTF	TGCGCCAGCAGCTGGACAGTTAACTATGGCTACACCTTC
TRBV5-4	TRBJ1-1	-	TRBD1	CASMGQGYTEAFF	TGTGCCAGCATGGGACAGGGATACACTGAAGCTTTCTTT
TRBV4-2	TRBJ1-2	-	TRBD1	CASAGTAQMGYGYTF	TGTGCCAGCGCCGGGACAGCCCAGATGGGCTATGGCTACACCTTC
TRBV27	TRBJ1-1	-	-	CASSRTGMWTEAFF	TGTGCCAGCAGCCGCACAGGGATGTGGACTGAAGCTTTCTTT
TRBV11-3	TRBJ2-1	few	-	CASSAEPQGNEQFF	TGTGCCAGCAGCGCAGAGCCACAGGGTAATGAGCAGTTCTTC
TRBV6-2/TRBV6-3	TRBJ1-1	-	-	CASSVQMNTEAFF	TGTGCCAGCAGTGTACAGATGAACACTGAAGCTTTCTTT
TRBV2	TRBJ1-6	once	-	CASRPERSYNSPLHF	TGTGCCAGCAGGCCGGAGAGGTCCTATAATTCACCCCTCCACTTT
TRBV5-6	TRBJ2-7	-	-	CASSLFAGNYEQYF	TGTGCCAGCAGCTTGTTTGCGGGGAACTACGAGCAGTACTTC
TRBV4-1	TRBJ1-1	-	TRBD1	CASSPTGGNTEAFF	TGCGCCAGCAGCCCTACAGGGGGGAACACTGAAGCTTTCTTT
TRBV30	TRBJ2-3	-	TRBD1	CAWRTTGATDTQYF	TGTGCCTGGAGGACGACAGGGGCTACAGATACGCAGTATTTT
TRBV18	TRBJ1-1	-	-	CASSPVGLETEAFF	TGTGCCAGCTCACCGGTGGGGCTGGAAACTGAAGCTTTCTTT
TRBV7-8	TRBJ1-3	-	-	CASSLSAQGGNTIYF	TGTGCCAGCAGCTTATCGGCACAGGGAGGAAACACCATATATTTT
TRBV5-5	TRBJ1-1	-	-	CASSLGGPVTEAFF	TGTGCCAGCAGCTTGGGGGGGCCGGTCACTGAAGCTTTCTTT